The T cell receptor beta chain described here comes from a study of blood T cells in healthy people across ages. The second PCR ran roughly 6 to 11 cycles with a sample-barcoded 5' primer and J-beta primers. TCRdb redid the calling of the 5' RACE reads with MiXCR, one entry per CDR3 protein. The sample lists hundreds of thousands of distinct CDR3 sequences, under 25% occurring once. This clonotype was found a few times. Sequenced sample: blood. The receptor was isolated from a man aged 70-80 years in good health.

The CDR3 bases are TGCAGTGCTAGTTTGACTAGCGGTGAGACCCAGTACTTC. Residues: CSASLTSGETQYF. The chain links TRBV20-1 to TRBJ2-5, with 9 nucleotides matching TRBD2. V trimming: 3 bases; J trimming: 5 bases; junction bases outside the gene matches: 4. The CDR3 runs to 13 residues. Germline CDR1 and CDR2: DFQATT and SNEGSKA (reference sequence).